Sequencing of this T cell receptor (beta chain) was carried out in a study of T cell responses to AZD1222 COVID-19 vaccine. Trimming took off 1 base at V and 3 bases at J, with 3 bases between the two ends. The length of the CDR3 is 12 residues. Only in-frame clones appear in the TCRdb table, and some are missing; sequencing was by immunoSEQ multiplex PCR. This sample carries just under 95,000 clones, roughly 88% of them seen once, and the ten largest clones take approximately 21%. This clone has just one count. Source: peripheral blood, taken on day 0 of AZD1222 vaccination. This chain links TRBV12-3 or TRBV12-4 with TRBJ1-2, with D hard to call. This sequence originates from an adult in good health. The DNA for the CDR3 is TGTGCCAGCAGTTTAGGCCACTATGGCTACACCTTC. Its translation: CASSLGHYGYTF.